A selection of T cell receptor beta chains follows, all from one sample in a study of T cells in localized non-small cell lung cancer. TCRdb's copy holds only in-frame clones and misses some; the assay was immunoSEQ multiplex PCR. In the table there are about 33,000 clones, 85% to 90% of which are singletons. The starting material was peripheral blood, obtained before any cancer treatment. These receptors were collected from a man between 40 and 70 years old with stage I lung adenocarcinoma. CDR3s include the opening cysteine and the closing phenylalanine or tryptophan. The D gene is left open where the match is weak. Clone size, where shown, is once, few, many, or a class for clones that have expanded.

cdr3_nt: TGTGCCAGCAGTCCAACGGACAGGGAGACCCAGTACTTC
cdr3_aa: CASSPTDRETQYF
d_call: TRBD1
v_call: TRBV28
j_call: TRBJ2-5
clone_size: NA

cdr3_nt: TGTGCCAGCAGCTTCGGATTCGGCTCTGGGGCCAACGTCCTGACTTTC
cdr3_aa: CASSFGFGSGANVLTF
d_call: NA
v_call: TRBV7-2
j_call: TRBJ2-6
clone_size: once

cdr3_nt: TGCGCCAGCAGCCAGACACCGACTCTCGGGGACCTAGCCAAAAACATTCAGTACTTC
cdr3_aa: CASSQTPTLGDLAKNIQYF
d_call: NA
v_call: TRBV4-1
j_call: TRBJ2-4
clone_size: NA

cdr3_nt: TGTGCCTGGATGGGACAGGCCACCAATTCACCCCTCCACTTT
cdr3_aa: CAWMGQATNSPLHF
d_call: TRBD1
v_call: TRBV30
j_call: TRBJ1-6
clone_size: NA

cdr3_nt: TGTGCCAGCAAAGGCGCCGGCTCCTACGAGCAGTACTTC
cdr3_aa: CASKGAGSYEQYF
d_call: NA
v_call: TRBV11-2
j_call: TRBJ2-7
clone_size: NA

cdr3_nt: TGTGCCAGCAGCAAACTAGCGGGGGATAATGAGCAGTTCTTC
cdr3_aa: CASSKLAGDNEQFF
d_call: TRBD2
v_call: TRBV6-5
j_call: TRBJ2-1
clone_size: NA

cdr3_nt: TGTGCCTGGAGTCACGGACAGAACACAGATACGCAGTATTTT
cdr3_aa: CAWSHGQNTDTQYF
d_call: NA
v_call: TRBV30
j_call: TRBJ2-3
clone_size: NA

cdr3_nt: TGTGCCATGGGTAGCACAGATACGCAGTATTTT
cdr3_aa: CAMGSTDTQYF
d_call: NA
v_call: TRBV2
j_call: TRBJ2-3
clone_size: NA

cdr3_nt: TGTGCCAGCAGCACGACTAGTGTCCCTAGCACAGATACGCAGTATTTT
cdr3_aa: CASSTTSVPSTDTQYF
d_call: NA
v_call: TRBV9
j_call: TRBJ2-3
clone_size: few

cdr3_nt: TGTGCCAGCGCTCGGACTAGGGATAGCACAGATACGCAGTATTTT
cdr3_aa: CASARTRDSTDTQYF
d_call: TRBD2
v_call: TRBV6-1
j_call: TRBJ2-3
clone_size: NA

cdr3_nt: TGTGCCTGGAGTACCGGGACAGAAAATTCACCCCTCCACTTT
cdr3_aa: CAWSTGTENSPLHF
d_call: TRBD1
v_call: TRBV30
j_call: TRBJ1-6
clone_size: NA

cdr3_nt: TGTGCCAGCAGTTACTCGGGCCCCCCAAATGGAAACACCATATATTTT
cdr3_aa: CASSYSGPPNGNTIYF
d_call: NA
v_call: TRBV6-6
j_call: TRBJ1-3
clone_size: NA

cdr3_nt: TGTGCCAGCACTCGACAGGGATCAACTAATGAAAAACTGTTTTTT
cdr3_aa: CASTRQGSTNEKLFF
d_call: TRBD1
v_call: TRBV2
j_call: TRBJ1-4
clone_size: NA

cdr3_nt: TGTGCCAGCAGCTTAGCCAGCGGGGGGGCGACAGATACGCAGTATTTT
cdr3_aa: CASSLASGGATDTQYF
d_call: TRBD2
v_call: TRBV7-7
j_call: TRBJ2-3
clone_size: NA

cdr3_nt: TGTGCCAGCAGCCTTTTAGGGGGCATTTCCTACGAGCAGTACTTC
cdr3_aa: CASSLLGGISYEQYF
d_call: TRBD1
v_call: TRBV5-5
j_call: TRBJ2-7
clone_size: NA

cdr3_nt: TGTGCCACCAGCAGGGGGGGAGGATTCTCTGGGGCCAACGTCCTGACTTTC
cdr3_aa: CATSRGGGFSGANVLTF
d_call: NA
v_call: TRBV15
j_call: TRBJ2-6
clone_size: NA

cdr3_nt: TGTGCCTGGAGTGTTTTGACAGGGGATTCACCCCTCCACTTT
cdr3_aa: CAWSVLTGDSPLHF
d_call: TRBD1
v_call: TRBV30
j_call: TRBJ1-6
clone_size: once

cdr3_nt: TGTGCCAGCAGCTTGGGACTTACAGAAGGGGAGACCCAGTACTTC
cdr3_aa: CASSLGLTEGETQYF
d_call: NA
v_call: TRBV7-9
j_call: TRBJ2-5
clone_size: once

cdr3_nt: TGTGCCGTCCTAGCAGCCCAAGAGACCCAGTACTTC
cdr3_aa: CAVLAAQETQYF
d_call: NA
v_call: TRBV2
j_call: TRBJ2-5
clone_size: NA

cdr3_nt: TGCGCCAGCAGCCCCGACGGGACAGTTGATCAGCCCCAGCATTTT
cdr3_aa: CASSPDGTVDQPQHF
d_call: TRBD1
v_call: TRBV5-1
j_call: TRBJ1-5
clone_size: once

cdr3_nt: TGTGCCAGCACGCCGGGGGGAAGCTCCTACGAGCAGTACTTC
cdr3_aa: CASTPGGSSYEQYF
d_call: TRBD2
v_call: TRBV6-5
j_call: TRBJ2-7
clone_size: NA

cdr3_nt: TGTGCCATCAGTGAAAGAGCGGGGGGAACCAATGAGCAGTTCTTC
cdr3_aa: CAISERAGGTNEQFF
d_call: TRBD2
v_call: TRBV10-3
j_call: TRBJ2-1
clone_size: NA

cdr3_nt: TGCGCCAGCAGCGGTGGGGTAACCGGCGGCGGGGAGCTGTTTTTT
cdr3_aa: CASSGGVTGGGELFF
d_call: NA
v_call: TRBV5-1
j_call: TRBJ2-2
clone_size: few

cdr3_nt: TGTGCCAGCAGCCTCCCGGGGACAGGTTATGGCTACACCTTC
cdr3_aa: CASSLPGTGYGYTF
d_call: TRBD1
v_call: TRBV7-9
j_call: TRBJ1-2
clone_size: few

cdr3_nt: TGTGCCACCCGACCCCTGAACACTGAAGCTTTCTTT
cdr3_aa: CATRPLNTEAFF
d_call: NA
v_call: TRBV2
j_call: TRBJ1-1
clone_size: NA

cdr3_nt: TGTGCCAGCAGCTTGGAAGGGATCGCCTATGGCTACACCTTC
cdr3_aa: CASSLEGIAYGYTF
d_call: NA
v_call: TRBV5-6
j_call: TRBJ1-2
clone_size: NA

cdr3_nt: TGTGCCAGCAGCTCGGACAGGGCTCGAGAAAAACTGTTTTTT
cdr3_aa: CASSSDRAREKLFF
d_call: TRBD1
v_call: TRBV13
j_call: TRBJ1-4
clone_size: NA

cdr3_nt: TGTGCCACCTCGCGGCAGGGTTGGAACCAAGAGACCCAGTACTTC
cdr3_aa: CATSRQGWNQETQYF
d_call: NA
v_call: TRBV6-5
j_call: TRBJ2-5
clone_size: NA

cdr3_nt: TGTGCCAGCAGCAGACAAGAGTACACCGGGGAGCTGTTTTTT
cdr3_aa: CASSRQEYTGELFF
d_call: NA
v_call: TRBV27
j_call: TRBJ2-2
clone_size: once

cdr3_nt: TGCGCCAGCAGCCAAGAACGTGGATTCAACACTGAAGCTTTCTTT
cdr3_aa: CASSQERGFNTEAFF
d_call: NA
v_call: TRBV4-1
j_call: TRBJ1-1
clone_size: medium-sized

cdr3_nt: TGTGCCAGCAGCTTGGGACCAGGCCCCTACGAGCAGTACTTC
cdr3_aa: CASSLGPGPYEQYF
d_call: NA
v_call: TRBV5-6
j_call: TRBJ2-7
clone_size: NA

cdr3_nt: TGCGCCAGCAGCTTAGCGGATCCAAGATACAATGAGCAGTTCTTC
cdr3_aa: CASSLADPRYNEQFF
d_call: NA
v_call: TRBV5-1
j_call: TRBJ2-1
clone_size: NA

cdr3_nt: TGTGCCAGCAGTGGGGACAGGGTCTATGGCTACACCTTC
cdr3_aa: CASSGDRVYGYTF
d_call: TRBD1
v_call: TRBV6-5
j_call: TRBJ1-2
clone_size: NA

cdr3_nt: TGTGCCAGCAGTGGTGGACAGGGGTCCGGGGAGCTGTTTTTT
cdr3_aa: CASSGGQGSGELFF
d_call: TRBD1
v_call: TRBV6-4
j_call: TRBJ2-2
clone_size: NA

cdr3_nt: TGTGCCAGCAGCGTAGCGGCCCCCGGACTAGCGGGGCAAGAGACCCAGTACTTC
cdr3_aa: CASSVAAPGLAGQETQYF
d_call: TRBD2
v_call: TRBV9
j_call: TRBJ2-5
clone_size: NA

cdr3_nt: TGCGCCAGCAGCTTGGTCGGGGGGCCGAACACTGAAGCTTTCTTT
cdr3_aa: CASSLVGGPNTEAFF
d_call: NA
v_call: TRBV5-1
j_call: TRBJ1-1
clone_size: NA

cdr3_nt: TGTGCCAGCTCACCACCGGCGAGCACAGATACGCAGTATTTT
cdr3_aa: CASSPPASTDTQYF
d_call: NA
v_call: TRBV18
j_call: TRBJ2-3
clone_size: NA

cdr3_nt: TGTGCCAGCAGTGAAAGACAGCCTGGCTCCTACGAGCAGTACTTC
cdr3_aa: CASSERQPGSYEQYF
d_call: NA
v_call: TRBV2
j_call: TRBJ2-7
clone_size: NA

cdr3_nt: TGTGCCAGCACAGTGGCAGGGGCCTACACTGAAGCTTTCTTT
cdr3_aa: CASTVAGAYTEAFF
d_call: NA
v_call: TRBV2
j_call: TRBJ1-1
clone_size: NA

cdr3_nt: TGTGCCAGCTGGGAGATCAATCAGCCCCAGCATTTT
cdr3_aa: CASWEINQPQHF
d_call: NA
v_call: TRBV27
j_call: TRBJ1-5
clone_size: once

cdr3_nt: TGTGCCAGCAGCCTGGGACAGGGGGCCTACAATGAGCAGTTCTTC
cdr3_aa: CASSLGQGAYNEQFF
d_call: TRBD1
v_call: TRBV5-6
j_call: TRBJ2-1
clone_size: NA

cdr3_nt: TGTGCCAGCAGCTCCTTTCAAGGGAACACTGAAGCTTTCTTT
cdr3_aa: CASSSFQGNTEAFF
d_call: NA
v_call: TRBV7-8
j_call: TRBJ1-1
clone_size: NA

cdr3_nt: TGTGCCAGCTCACCAGGGGGCAATCAGCCCCAGCATTTT
cdr3_aa: CASSPGGNQPQHF
d_call: NA
v_call: TRBV18
j_call: TRBJ1-5
clone_size: NA

cdr3_nt: TGTGCCAGCAGCCCAAGGGACAGGGATCAGCCCCAGCATTTT
cdr3_aa: CASSPRDRDQPQHF
d_call: TRBD1
v_call: TRBV7-8
j_call: TRBJ1-5
clone_size: NA

cdr3_nt: TGTGCCAGCAGCTTAGCAGGGGTCAATCAGCCCCAGCATTTT
cdr3_aa: CASSLAGVNQPQHF
d_call: NA
v_call: TRBV7-8
j_call: TRBJ1-5
clone_size: NA

cdr3_nt: TGCGCCAGCAGCCCGGAGGGGGGGGCGTACTATGGCTACACCTTC
cdr3_aa: CASSPEGGAYYGYTF
d_call: NA
v_call: TRBV5-1
j_call: TRBJ1-2
clone_size: NA

cdr3_nt: TGCAGCGTTGAAGCACGGCGGACCGGGCAGTCGGTGACCCAGTACTTC
cdr3_aa: CSVEARRTGQSVTQYF
d_call: NA
v_call: TRBV29-1
j_call: TRBJ2-5
clone_size: few

cdr3_nt: TGTGCCATCAGTGAGTCGCAATGGGAAGCTTTCTTT
cdr3_aa: CAISESQWEAFF
d_call: NA
v_call: TRBV10-3
j_call: TRBJ1-1
clone_size: NA

cdr3_nt: TGCGCCAGCAGATTTGCCATTCTTAACAATGAGCAGTTCTTC
cdr3_aa: CASRFAILNNEQFF
d_call: NA
v_call: TRBV5-1
j_call: TRBJ2-1
clone_size: NA

cdr3_nt: TGCGCCAGCAAGCGTCTTTCCTACAATGAGCAGTTCTTC
cdr3_aa: CASKRLSYNEQFF
d_call: NA
v_call: TRBV23-1
j_call: TRBJ2-1
clone_size: NA

cdr3_nt: TGTGCCAGCTCACCCATCTTACCCTCAGGGAGCTACACCTTC
cdr3_aa: CASSPILPSGSYTF
d_call: NA
v_call: TRBV18
j_call: TRBJ1-2
clone_size: NA

cdr3_nt: TGTGCCAGCAGTGTAACCCCCGGTTCACCCCTCCACTTT
cdr3_aa: CASSVTPGSPLHF
d_call: NA
v_call: TRBV6-1
j_call: TRBJ1-6
clone_size: NA

cdr3_nt: TGTGCCAGTGAAAGGGGGGCGTCCCAAGAGACCCAGTACTTC
cdr3_aa: CASERGASQETQYF
d_call: NA
v_call: TRBV2
j_call: TRBJ2-5
clone_size: NA

cdr3_nt: TGTGCCAGCAGTGCCGGGACAGCCGGCTACGAGCAGTACTTC
cdr3_aa: CASSAGTAGYEQYF
d_call: TRBD1
v_call: TRBV6-5
j_call: TRBJ2-7
clone_size: NA

cdr3_nt: TGCGCCAGCAGCTTGGCCGGGACAGGGGTTAGCAATGAGCAGTTCTTC
cdr3_aa: CASSLAGTGVSNEQFF
d_call: TRBD1
v_call: TRBV5-1
j_call: TRBJ2-1
clone_size: NA

cdr3_nt: TGTGCCTGGAGTGTCTTTGCCGATCTTCGCAGGGGAAATGAGCAGTTCTTC
cdr3_aa: CAWSVFADLRRGNEQFF
d_call: NA
v_call: TRBV30
j_call: TRBJ2-1
clone_size: NA

cdr3_nt: TGCAGCGTTGAAGATCAAGGAGCAGGGGGTAGATGGCAGCCCCAGCATTTT
cdr3_aa: CSVEDQGAGGRWQPQHF
d_call: TRBD1
v_call: TRBV29-1
j_call: TRBJ1-5
clone_size: NA

cdr3_nt: TGTGCCAGCTCACCACGGCAGGGTAAAACCGGGGAGCTGTTTTTT
cdr3_aa: CASSPRQGKTGELFF
d_call: NA
v_call: TRBV18
j_call: TRBJ2-2
clone_size: NA

cdr3_nt: TGTGCCAGCAGCGTAGAAACAGGGGGCTATTCAAGTGGCTACACCTTC
cdr3_aa: CASSVETGGYSSGYTF
d_call: TRBD1
v_call: TRBV9
j_call: TRBJ1-2
clone_size: NA